The entry below gives a single T cell receptor (beta chain) sequence along with its context. The antigen it recognizes is unknown. No much larger clone is present one base from it, and per-base qualities are unavailable. Receptor amplification or capture employed the immunoSEQ multiplex PCR assay. What TCRdb holds here is the immuneACCESS table cut down to in-frame rearrangements. Part of the clones is not present; checked against another copy, under half of the missing clones reflect an unresolved V gene, and the others are unexplained. Recorded for this sample are over 50,000 clones; around 85% of them occurred a single time. In total, the top ten clones hold about 0.38% of the sample. This record comes from a study of T cell changes during pregnancy in multiple sclerosis (dated by TCRdb to the late 2010s). Describing the broader study: Changes in the T cell repertoire over the course of pregnancy were examined in this study in women with multiple sclerosis.

Measured from the cysteine to the phenylalanine, the CDR3 is 16 residues long. Kept here is only the CDR3 DNA, which spans 48 bases and is read in frame from base 1. V has 0 bases trimmed and J has 6 bases trimmed; junction bases matching no gene number 8. Reading the germline V gene gives CDR1 ENHRY and CDR2 SYGVKD. The TCR sequence derives from a female donor with multiple sclerosis, enrolled in a pregnancy study. This sequence uses TRBV10-3 and TRBJ1-2, and 9 junctional nucleotides match TRBD1. The material sequenced was CD4+ T cells from peripheral blood mononuclear cells, taken in the third trimester of pregnancy. CDR3 loop: CAISESWWDRADGYTF. The bases read TGTGCCATCAGTGAGTCGTGGTGGGACAGGGCCGATGGCTACACCTTC.